Sequencing of this T cell receptor (beta chain) was carried out in a study of technical replicates of blood from a few donors. Germline CDR1 is SEHNR and CDR2 is FQNEAQ (reference sequence). V was shortened by 6 bases and J by 0 bases, with 12 bases between the two germline ends. The CDR3 runs 16 residues. Using immunoSEQ multiplex PCR, the repertoire was profiled, and TCRdb retains in-frame clones only, with some absent. The sample includes about 13,000 clones, 80% to 90% seen only once; the top ten take over 9.5%. The gene calls are TRBV7-9 and TRBJ2-6; D unclear. The TCR comes from a human donor in good health. Source material: PBMCs. The CDR3 region has the DNA TGTGCCAGCAGTCTAGACTCGAGCTCTGGGGCCAACGTCCTGACTTTC. It specifies CASSLDSSSGANVLTF. Full variable domain (rest looked up from reference TRBV7-9 and TRBJ2-6): DTGVSQNPRHKITKRGQNVTFRCDPISEHNRLYWYRQTLGQGPEFLTYFQNEAQLEKSRLLSDRFSAERPKGSFSTLEIQRTEQGDSAMYLCASSLDSSSGANVLTFGAGSRLTVL.